The clone carrying this TCR beta chain was found many times. Antigen unknown. This record belongs to a study of molecular identifiers for immune sequencing clone quantification. Trimming removed 3 bases from V and 0 bases from J, with 10 bases in between. Per the germline V gene, CDR1 is DFQATT and CDR2 is SNEGSKA (reference sequence). This CDR3 has 14 amino acids. Previously published methods and listed TCR primers were used for the bulk TCR libraries. TCRdb reprocessed the PCR reads with MiXCR, giving one entry per CDR3 protein. The profile shows 250,000 to 400,000 distinct CDR3 sequences, about 21% of them singletons. General study points: The study reportedly detected spiked Jurkat TCR RNA from one cell among 990,000 or so naive cells. Underestimation of highly expanded clone sizes could arise where identical TCR molecules share a barcode.

The chain joins TRBV20-1 to TRBJ2-3, with D unresolved. The source material was naive CD8+ T cells from blood, with Jurkat cell RNA spiked in. Subset described: FACS-sorted CD8+CD4-CCR7+CD45RA+ naive T cells. This receptor was identified in a human donor in good health. Some libraries in this study had Jurkat cell RNA spiked in. CDR3 in amino acids: CSASLSTSTDTQYF. The CDR3 DNA sequence: TGCAGTGCTAGTTTGTCTACTAGCACAGATACGCAGTATTTT.